The rows below give T cell receptor beta chains drawn from one sample of a study of Tregs in tolerant kidney transplant recipients. Measured with immunoSEQ multiplex PCR; TCRdb has only the in-frame clones, and not every one. Of under 100,000 clones in the sample, approximately 92% were seen once. Sequencing was performed on CD8+ T cells from blood. The receptor set was obtained from a human donor in good health. CDR3s leave out the opening cysteine and the closing phenylalanine or tryptophan. Each record gives: V gene, D gene, J gene, CDR3 protein. D genes are given only for firm matches.

>TRBV11-2|TRBD2|TRBJ2-5
ASSSLAYQETQY
>TRBV5-6|-|TRBJ2-2
ASSLIRGPGELF
>TRBV11-2|TRBD2|TRBJ2-5
ASSLVPSGNQETQY
>TRBV6-4|-|TRBJ2-2
ASSEESTGELF
>TRBV7-8|-|TRBJ2-5
ASSLGPGKETQY
>TRBV10-2|-|TRBJ2-5
ASTPERRTQETQY
>TRBV27|-|TRBJ1-1
ASGGDTEAF
>TRBV7-9|-|TRBJ1-2
ASTWVGALSYGYT
>TRBV30|-|TRBJ1-5
AWSPSDSFWSNQPQH
>TRBV2|-|TRBJ1-6
ASSERRPNSYNSPLH
>TRBV18|TRBD1|TRBJ2-3
ASSPRDRGGTDTQY
>TRBV7-9|-|TRBJ1-4
ASSLGRGNEKLF
>TRBV29-1|TRBD1|TRBJ2-1
SAPRDSRYNEQF
>TRBV5-8|-|TRBJ1-6
ASSWPASSYNSPLH
>TRBV4-2|TRBD1|TRBJ2-7
ASSQDPTGGEEQY
>TRBV7-9|-|TRBJ2-5
ASSRPGDEETQY
>TRBV7-9|-|TRBJ2-7
ASSTTVSYEQY
>TRBV13|-|TRBJ1-3
ASSLYQGDWENTIY
>TRBV6-5|-|TRBJ2-7
ASSYSTGGSSEQY
>TRBV7-6|TRBD1|TRBJ1-5
ASSPQGANRYSNQPQH
>TRBV6-6|-|TRBJ2-2
ASSYSSDTGELF
>TRBV5-4|TRBD1|TRBJ1-2
ASSLVSGGGGYT
>TRBV14|-|TRBJ1-2
ASSSESVSFYGYT
>TRBV5-1|-|TRBJ2-5
ASSPGQLYQETQY
>TRBV13|TRBD1|TRBJ1-1
ASSFLPGQGSEAF
>TRBV7-9|TRBD1|TRBJ2-7
ASSLLGRGNSYEQY
>TRBV11-3|TRBD2|TRBJ2-1
ASSSGSSYNEQF
>TRBV19|TRBD1|TRBJ1-2
ASSATGTGYGYT
>TRBV5-6|-|TRBJ2-7
ASSSLVPYEQY
>TRBV6-1|TRBD1|TRBJ2-7
ASSAGQVNPYEQY
>TRBV6-5|TRBD1|TRBJ2-5
ASSAGTGDQETQY
>TRBV19|TRBD1|TRBJ2-1
ASSIWTGGAELSRGQF
>TRBV2|-|TRBJ2-2
ASSESSYPGELF
>TRBV27|-|TRBJ2-2
ASSLFGGYTGELF
>TRBV27|-|TRBJ2-4
ASSLSVGLAKNIQY
>TRBV6-1|-|TRBJ1-6
ASSLSGDNSPLH
>TRBV7-8|-|TRBJ1-1
ASSPGRNTEAF
>TRBV5-4|-|TRBJ2-1
ASSPPGTPFHEQF
>TRBV27|TRBD1|TRBJ2-5
ASSPTTGKETQY
>TRBV30|TRBD1|TRBJ1-3
AWDRDRAGNTIY
>TRBV5-1|-|TRBJ2-1
ASSLDRARSYNEQF
>TRBV14|TRBD2|TRBJ2-6
ASSQAGLALSGANVLT
>TRBV7-9|-|TRBJ2-7
ASSWASYEQY
>TRBV6-5|-|TRBJ1-2
ASSYPGRPWDYGYT
>TRBV6-4|TRBD1|TRBJ2-1
ASSRQGGVGNDEQF
>TRBV27|-|TRBJ2-2
ASSTQGPTRELF
>TRBV18|-|TRBJ2-7
ASSPSRGYEQY
>TRBV29-1|-|TRBJ2-2
SVEGDQPNTGELF
>TRBV2|TRBD2|TRBJ2-7
ASSELAGGRVGEQY
>TRBV6-1|-|TRBJ1-2
ASSEAHPGTWVYGYT
>TRBV6-5|-|TRBJ1-1
ASSYISNTEAF
>TRBV11-3|-|TRBJ2-2
ASSFTIGELF
>TRBV5-1|-|TRBJ2-5
ASSLVLAPRTQY
>TRBV7-9|-|TRBJ1-1
ASSSPPQGWYTEAF
>TRBV30|-|TRBJ1-1
AWRQPDSPGTEAF